This T cell receptor (beta chain) originates from a study of regulatory T cells in long-lasting Graves disease. Study as a whole: With positive TSH receptor antibodies and over 5 years of antithyroid drugs, Graves' disease was considered persistent. General study findings and limits: Persistent Graves' patients showed a TCR diversity that was lower than that of newly diagnosed ones. TRBV28, TRBJ1-2 and TRBJ2-5 were favored in persistent disease.

TCR beta libraries were built with iRepertoire HTBI primers and Arm-PCR of CDR3 regions. Each CDR3 protein gets one entry after TCRdb re-called the multiplex PCR reads with MiXCR. The table includes 250,000 to 300,000 distinct CDR3 sequences, 22% detected once. Concerning this clonotype itself: What it recognizes is unknown.

Per germline, CDR1 DFQATT and CDR2 SNEGSKA (reference sequence). V was trimmed by 1 base and J by 8 bases, leaving 14 bases between them. CDR3 size: 13 residues. Time point specified: persistent/refractory GD, antithyroid drugs over 5 years with positive TRAb. Extracted RNA from PBMCs served as the source of the TCR library. The sequence was obtained from a female donor with Graves disease. The chain combines TRBV20-1 with TRBJ1-2; no reliable D call. Specimen: peripheral blood mononuclear cells (PBMCs), collected when the disease was refractory, from a patient treated with antithyroid drugs. The CDR3 DNA reads TGCAGTGCTAGAGGTGGCGGGGAGGAAGGCTACACCTTC. It specifies CSARGGGEEGYTF.